The 25 T cell receptor beta chains presented below share a single source sample, sequenced in a study of human T cells and chemical hapten exposure. TCRdb reprocessed the RACE reads with MiXCR, giving one entry per CDR3 protein. The sample contains more than 150,000 distinct CDR3 sequences, roughly 30% of which appear only once. Time point in this sample: pre-sensitization, week 0. Regarding treatment: therapeutic diphenylcyclopropenone sensitization with weekly scalp DPC. Sequencing used whole blood, obtained in connection with sensitization to the hapten diphenylcyclopropenone (DPC). These receptor sequences come from a woman aged 25 to 45 with alopecia areata. Some clones in this sample may be carry-over from other donors' samples.

The rearrangement joins TRBV20-1 to TRBJ1-5, with a weak D call TRBD1 (5 bases). V lost 0 bases to trimming and J lost 3 bases, with 24 bases between them. The CDR3 is made up of 19 amino acids. Germline lookup yields CDR1 DFQATT and CDR2 SNEGSKA (reference sequence). CDR3 DNA sequence: TGCAGTGCTAGAGATGAAGGCCCGGCGCAAAGGGGAAACAATCAGCCCCAGCATTTT. Encoded protein: CSARDEGPAQRGNNQPQHF.

V is TRBV29-1 and J is TRBJ2-1, with D possibly being TRBD1 (6 bases). Trimming stripped 5 bases from V and 5 bases from J, with 13 bases between. The germline CDR1 and CDR2 sequences are SQVTM and ANQGSEA. This CDR3 has 13 residues. The CDR3 here is CSVTPWGHNEQFF. Here the CDR3 DNA reads TGCAGCGTTACCCCTTGGGGGCACAATGAGCAGTTCTTC.

The chain couples TRBV15 to TRBJ2-7; a weak D match, TRBD1 (6 bases). Germline assignment: CDR1 LNHNV and CDR2 YYDKDF (reference sequence). The CDR3 runs 15 residues. Deletions cut 3 bases from V and 2 bases from J, with 14 bases between. CDR3 sequence (DNA): TGTGCCACCAGCAGTAGGGACAAGCGGACCTACGAGCAGTACTTC. This translates into CATSSRDKRTYEQYF.

The genes are TRBV28 and TRBJ2-4; 8 bases line up with TRBD1. CDR1 and CDR2 (germline): MDHEN, SYDVKM. The CDR3 sequence is 13 residues long. The J segment lost 3 bases and the V segment lost 8 bases, leaving 3 bases of the junction unmatched. The CDR3 bases are TGTGCCAGCGTACAGGGGGACAAAAACATTCAGTACTTC. It codes for CASVQGDKNIQYF.

This clonotype was counted a few times. This rearrangement joins TRBV7-2 to TRBJ1-1, with D tentatively TRBD1 (5 bases). CDR1 is SGHTA and CDR2 is FQGNSA in the germline V gene. Trimming stripped 7 bases from V and 7 bases from J, with 19 bases between. This CDR3 has 14 residues. The CDR3 reads CASTLVGSGREAFF. The CDR3 DNA is TGTGCCAGCACTTTGGTTGGTTCAGGGCGTGAAGCTTTCTTT.

The sample holds a few counts of this clonotype. Here the CDR3 DNA reads TGCGCCAGCAGCCCAGGGACAGGGGGCCCTTGGGGTCAGCCCCAGCATTTT. Amino acid sequence: CASSPGTGGPWGQPQHF. The V gene is TRBV5-1, the J gene TRBJ1-5; 12 nucleotides agree with TRBD1. Germline CDR1 SGHRS, CDR2 YFSETQ. CDR3 length: 17 amino acids. After removal of 4 bases from V and 6 bases from J, the junction contained 11 bases not matched to a gene.

This clonotype has just a few counts. The rearrangement links TRBV4-1 to TRBJ1-4, with unresolved D. Germline-derived CDR1 and CDR2 are MGHRA and YSYEKL. The CDR3 loop spans 15 amino acids. The V and J ends lost 3 bases and 0 bases respectively, with 8 bases between them. The CDR3 loop reads CASSHGDSTNEKLFF. The CDR3 bases are TGCGCCAGCAGCCACGGAGATTCAACTAATGAAAAACTGTTTTTT.

This clonotype was seen a single time. The V and J genes are TRBV28 and TRBJ2-1; D tentatively fits TRBD1 or TRBD2 (5 bases each). This CDR3 spans 15 amino acids. V was pared by 2 bases and J by 9 bases, with 17 bases between. Germline V gene data show CDR1 as MDHEN and CDR2 as SYDVKM. The CDR3 DNA reads TGTGCCAGCAGTTTAGAGGGACCGCTCCCCCGTGAGCAGTTCTTC. It is translated as CASSLEGPLPREQFF.

The chain carries TRBV5-1 and TRBJ2-1, with D hard to call. CDR1 SGHRS and CDR2 YFSETQ come from the germline V gene. Trimming removed 0 bases from V and 7 bases from J, with 8 bases in between. The CDR3 runs 13 residues. The CDR3 sequence is CASSLAAVNEQFF. The DNA for the CDR3 is TGCGCCAGCAGCTTGGCCGCAGTTAATGAGCAGTTCTTC.

The chain combines TRBV10-3 with TRBJ1-5; tentative D call: TRBD1 (6 bases). Trimming cost V 3 bases and J 2 bases, with 11 bases left between them. CDR1 and CDR2 (germline): ENHRY, SYGVKD. The CDR3 has 15 residues. Here the CDR3 reads CAISEQGVGNQPQHF. The DNA of the CDR3 is TGTGCCATCAGTGAACAGGGTGTGGGCAATCAGCCCCAGCATTTT.

In regard to this clonotype: A much more abundant neighbour one base away suggests this may be a read error. This chain connects TRBV28 to TRBJ2-1; TRBD2 matches at 7 bases. Germline CDR1 reads MDHEN; CDR2 reads SYDVKM. This CDR3 has 15 amino acids. The J segment lost 9 bases and the V segment lost 5 bases, leaving 13 bases of the junction unmatched. For the CDR3, the DNA is TGTGCCAGCAGTGACGGGAGGCGGGATTGTGGTGAGCAGTTCTTC. Translating it yields CASSDGRRDCGEQFF.

This clonotype has just a few counts. This chain links TRBV29-1 with TRBJ2-7; 9 nucleotides match TRBD2. V shed 6 bases and J 9 bases; nucleotides not matched to a gene: 15. The CDR3 sequence is 14 residues long. Germline V gene data show CDR1 as SQVTM and CDR2 as ANQGSEA. CDR3 sequence: CSVSARTSVVGQYF. The CDR3 coding sequence is TGCAGCGTATCCGCTAGGACTAGCGTTGTTGGGCAGTACTTC.

The chain employs TRBV20-1 and TRBJ1-1; weak D call: TRBD1 (5 bases). There are 11 residues in the CDR3. Germline V gives CDR1 DFQATT, CDR2 SNEGSKA (reference sequence). Between the trimmed V and J ends, which lost 5 bases and 7 bases, there was a span of 11 bases. CDR3 nucleotide sequence: TGCAGTGCTGGTGGACAAATTGAAGCTTTCTTT. This encodes CSAGGQIEAFF.

The chain recombines TRBV6-2 or TRBV6-3 with TRBJ1-1; possibly TRBD1 for D (5 bases). The CDR3 spans 11 residues. Germline assignment: CDR1 MNHEY and CDR2 SVGEGT. Trimming removed 4 bases from V and 5 bases from J, with 5 bases in between. The CDR3 reads CASSWGTEAFF. The CDR3, as DNA: TGTGCCAGCAGTTGGGGGACTGAAGCTTTCTTT.

This clonotype was seen a single time. The gene calls are TRBV4-1 and TRBJ2-2; D call uncertain. This CDR3 contains 13 residues. From germline, CDR1 is MGHRA and CDR2 YSYEKL. V dropped 4 bases and J dropped 5 bases, with 8 bases sitting between them. CDR3 in amino acids: CASSPVRTGELFF. The DNA for the CDR3 is TGCGCCAGCAGCCCGGTCAGGACCGGGGAGCTGTTTTTT.

The chain carries TRBV20-1 and TRBJ2-1, with 8 bases aligning to TRBD2. This CDR3 has 15 amino acids. CDR1 is DFQATT, CDR2 SNEGSKA, per germline (reference sequence). Trimming cost V 6 bases and J 5 bases; bases outside gene matches: 12. CDR3 residues: CSAPSASGGHNEQFF. The CDR3, as DNA: TGCAGTGCGCCGTCGGCATCGGGAGGGCACAATGAGCAGTTCTTC.

The J gene is TRBJ2-1, the V gene TRBV11-2; TRBD2 matches 7 bases. V gave up 1 base and J gave up 6 bases; unmatched junction bases: 6. The CDR3 extends over 15 amino acids. Per germline, CDR1 SGHAT and CDR2 FQNNGV. The CDR3: CASSLAVAGGNEQFF. DNA of the CDR3: TGTGCCAGCAGCTTAGCAGTAGCGGGTGGCAATGAGCAGTTCTTC.

J is TRBJ2-3 and V is TRBV12-3 or TRBV12-4, with TRBD1 matching 9 bases. The V gene end was trimmed by 7 bases and the J gene end by 6 bases; junction bases not matched to a gene: 5. There are 13 residues in the CDR3. The CDR3 DNA follows: TGTGCCAGCAATTCACAGGGGGCGGATACGCAGTATTTT. It is translated as CASNSQGADTQYF.

With respect to this clonotype: No conserved phenylalanine or tryptophan ends this CDR3, so it is likely a read error. No DNA is shown, since the ends of the CDR3 on it are uncertain; the CDR3 is the one TCRdb lists. V usage is TRBV28 and J usage is TRBJ1-1; whether TRBD1, the table's D call, matches the DNA was not checked. The V gene's germline CDR1 is MDHEN and CDR2 SYDVKM. The CDR3 spans 13 residues, counting both ends. The CDR3 spells CASSLPGTSIRGV.

The V gene is TRBV28, the J gene TRBJ2-7, with D tentatively TRBD1 or TRBD2 (7 bases each). Trimming shortened V by 2 bases and J by 2 bases, and 16 bases separated the two germline ends. CDR1 and CDR2 from the germline V gene are MDHEN and SYDVKM. CDR3 length equals 16 residues. The CDR3 is CASSLRPGGGTYEQYF. CDR3 bases: TGTGCCAGCAGTTTAAGGCCAGGGGGGGGGACCTACGAGCAGTACTTC.

This clonotype was observed once. CDR3 nucleotide sequence: TGTGCCAGCAGTTACCGACAGGAGAACACTGAAGCTTTCTTT. Protein: CASSYRQENTEAFF. The rearrangement links TRBV6-2 or TRBV6-3 to TRBJ1-1; possibly TRBD1 for D (6 bases). Germline assignment: CDR1 MNHEY and CDR2 SVGEGT. There are 14 residues in the CDR3. Trimming removed 2 bases from V and 1 base from J, with 8 bases in between.

The rearrangement uses TRBV11-2 and TRBJ2-2; 12 bases line up with TRBD2. This CDR3 is 15 amino acids long. V trimming: 5 bases; J trimming: 5 bases; junction bases outside the gene matches: 3. CDR1 is SGHAT, CDR2 FQNNGV, per germline. As DNA, the CDR3 is TGTGCCAGCAGCCCCCTAGCGGGAGGGACCGGGGAGCTGTTTTTT. Amino acids: CASSPLAGGTGELFF.

This chain's CDR3 is CASSYSGGGNQPQHF. CDR3 DNA sequence: TGTGCCAGCAGTTACTCTGGCGGAGGCAATCAGCCCCAGCATTTT. V gene TRBV6-2 or TRBV6-3 combines with J gene TRBJ1-5; D is undetermined. Germline-derived CDR1 and CDR2 are MNHEY and SVGEGT. This CDR3 is 15 amino acids long. The V end was cut by 0 bases, the J end by 2 bases, with 8 bases between.

This clonotype was observed a handful of times. Germline is not matched at one junction end, which may reflect a read error. The chain links TRBV3-1 to TRBJ1-1; perhaps TRBD1 as D (5 bases). The germline V gene has CDR1 LGHDT and CDR2 YNNKEL (reference sequence). The CDR3 runs to 16 residues. The CDR3 coding sequence is TGTGCCAGCAGTCAAGGAGATCTGGGGCCTGGGGCTGAAGCTTTCTTT. As protein: CASSQGDLGPGAEAFF.

The chain is built from TRBV20-1 and TRBJ2-2; 8 nucleotides match TRBD2. CDR3 length: 14 amino acids. V lost 3 bases to trimming and J lost 3 bases; unmatched junction nucleotides: 3. Germline-derived CDR1 and CDR2 are DFQATT and SNEGSKA (reference sequence). CDR3 DNA sequence: TGCAGTGCTAGCGGGACTAGGGACACCGGGGAGCTGTTTTTT. It is translated as CSASGTRDTGELFF.